This T cell receptor (beta chain) came from a study of blood T cell repertoires in COVID-19. In the study overall: Sites in the United States, Italy and Spain provided acute and convalescent COVID-19 samples. Sample material is recorded as cDNA or gDNA derived from T cells, B-cell-depleted T cells, or PBMCs.

The ends were cut back, 3 bases at V and 1 base at J, with 6 bases in the middle. This CDR3 region has 13 residues. Germline V gene data show CDR1 as PRHDT and CDR2 as FYEKMQ (reference sequence). In the study's own analysis: Amplification of reference gene primers provided the estimated nucleated cell counts. Profiling relied on immunoSEQ multiplex PCR, and the TCRdb table lists in-frame clones only, not all of them. Clone size and V and J calls were adopted from that table, with D and trimming inferred from the DNA. Found here are 300,000 or so clones, 65% to 85% of them singletons; the top ten hold about 1.2%.

The specimen sequenced was peripheral blood. This TCR came from a woman between 50 and 59 years old with acute or convalescent COVID-19. The rearrangement joins TRBV13 to TRBJ1-1, with D possibly being TRBD1 (6 bases). CDR3 in DNA: TGTGCCAGCAGCTTGGGACAGAACACTGAAGCTTTCTTT. It specifies CASSLGQNTEAFF.